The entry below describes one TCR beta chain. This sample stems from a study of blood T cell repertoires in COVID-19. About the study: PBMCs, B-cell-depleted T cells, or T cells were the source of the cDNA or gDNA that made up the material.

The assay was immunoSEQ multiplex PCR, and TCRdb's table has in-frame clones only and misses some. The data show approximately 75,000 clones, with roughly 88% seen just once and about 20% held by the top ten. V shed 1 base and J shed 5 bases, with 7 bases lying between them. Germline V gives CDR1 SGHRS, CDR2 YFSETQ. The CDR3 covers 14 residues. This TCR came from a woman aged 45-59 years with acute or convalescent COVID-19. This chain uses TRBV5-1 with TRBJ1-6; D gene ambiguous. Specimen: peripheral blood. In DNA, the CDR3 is TGCGCCAGCAGCTTGACCGGGGATAATTCACCCCTCCACTTT. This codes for CASSLTGDNSPLHF.